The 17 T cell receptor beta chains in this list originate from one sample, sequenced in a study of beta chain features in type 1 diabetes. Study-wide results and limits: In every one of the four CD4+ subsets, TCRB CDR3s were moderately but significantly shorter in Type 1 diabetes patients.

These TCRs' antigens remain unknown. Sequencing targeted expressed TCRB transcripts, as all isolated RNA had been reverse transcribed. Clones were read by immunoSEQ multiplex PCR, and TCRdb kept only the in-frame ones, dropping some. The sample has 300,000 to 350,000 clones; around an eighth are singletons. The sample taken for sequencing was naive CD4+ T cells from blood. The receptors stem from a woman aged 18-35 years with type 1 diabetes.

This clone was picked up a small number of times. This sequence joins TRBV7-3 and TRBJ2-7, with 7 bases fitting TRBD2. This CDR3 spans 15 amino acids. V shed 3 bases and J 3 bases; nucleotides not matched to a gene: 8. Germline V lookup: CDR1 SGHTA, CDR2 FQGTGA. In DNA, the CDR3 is TGTGCCAGCAGCTTTATAGCGGGTGGGATCTACGAGCAGTACTTC. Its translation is CASSFIAGGIYEQYF.

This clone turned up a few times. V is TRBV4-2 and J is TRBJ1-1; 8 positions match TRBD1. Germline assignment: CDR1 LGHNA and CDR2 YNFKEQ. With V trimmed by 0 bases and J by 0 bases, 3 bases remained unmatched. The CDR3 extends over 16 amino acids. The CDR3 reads CASSQDPGQVNTEAFF. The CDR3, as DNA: TGTGCCAGCAGCCAAGACCCGGGACAGGTGAACACTGAAGCTTTCTTT.

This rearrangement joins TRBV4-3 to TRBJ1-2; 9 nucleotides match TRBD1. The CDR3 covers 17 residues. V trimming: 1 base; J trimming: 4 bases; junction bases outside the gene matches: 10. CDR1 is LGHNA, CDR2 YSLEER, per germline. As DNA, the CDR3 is TGCGCCAGCAGCCAAGCCATGACAGGGGGAGGGAGCTATGGCTACACCTTC. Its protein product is CASSQAMTGGGSYGYTF.

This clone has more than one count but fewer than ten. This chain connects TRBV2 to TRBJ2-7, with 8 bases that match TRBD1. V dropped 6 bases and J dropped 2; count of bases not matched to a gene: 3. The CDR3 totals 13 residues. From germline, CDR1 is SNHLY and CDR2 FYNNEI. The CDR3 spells CASRWTGTYEQYV. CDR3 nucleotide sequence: TGTGCCAGCAGGTGGACAGGGACCTACGAGCAGTACGTC.

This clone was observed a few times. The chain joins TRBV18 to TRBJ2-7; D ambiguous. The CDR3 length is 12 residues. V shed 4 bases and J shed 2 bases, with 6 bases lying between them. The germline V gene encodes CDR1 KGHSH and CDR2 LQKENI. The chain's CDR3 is CASSRQTYEQYF. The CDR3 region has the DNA TGTGCCAGCTCACGGCAGACCTACGAGCAGTACTTC.

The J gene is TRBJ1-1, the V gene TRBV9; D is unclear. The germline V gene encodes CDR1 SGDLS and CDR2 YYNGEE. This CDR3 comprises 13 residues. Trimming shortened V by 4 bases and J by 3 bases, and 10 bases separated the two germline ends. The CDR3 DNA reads TGTGCCAGCAGCCCTCGGGTGGACACTGAAGCTTTCTTT. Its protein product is CASSPRVDTEAFF.

The CDR3 loop reads CASSPDPGTGGEQFF. Here the CDR3 DNA reads TGTGCCAGCAGCCCCGATCCGGGGACAGGGGGTGAGCAGTTCTTC. This rearrangement joins TRBV5-4 to TRBJ2-1; 11 nucleotides agree with TRBD1. The CDR3 runs 15 residues. V was clipped by 4 bases and J by 9 bases; unmatched bases: 9. Per the germline V gene, CDR1 is SGHNT and CDR2 is YYREEE (reference sequence).

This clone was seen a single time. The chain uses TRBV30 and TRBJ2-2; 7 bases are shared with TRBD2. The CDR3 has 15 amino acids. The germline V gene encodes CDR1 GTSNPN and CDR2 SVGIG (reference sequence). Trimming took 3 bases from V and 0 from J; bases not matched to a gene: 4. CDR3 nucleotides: TGTGCCTGGAGACTAGCGAATACGAACACCGGGGAGCTGTTTTTT. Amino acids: CAWRLANTNTGELFF.

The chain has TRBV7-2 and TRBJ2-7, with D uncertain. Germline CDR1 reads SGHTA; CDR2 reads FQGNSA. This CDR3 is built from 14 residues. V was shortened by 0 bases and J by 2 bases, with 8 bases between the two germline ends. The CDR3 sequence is CASSLAGQPYEQYV. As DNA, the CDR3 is TGTGCCAGCAGCTTAGCTGGGCAACCCTACGAGCAGTACGTC.

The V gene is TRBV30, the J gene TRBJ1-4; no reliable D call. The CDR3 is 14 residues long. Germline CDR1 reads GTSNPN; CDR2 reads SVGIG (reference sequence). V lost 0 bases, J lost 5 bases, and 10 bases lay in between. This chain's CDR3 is CAWSVILPNEKLFF. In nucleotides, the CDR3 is TGTGCCTGGAGTGTCATACTGCCGAATGAAAAACTGTTTTTT.

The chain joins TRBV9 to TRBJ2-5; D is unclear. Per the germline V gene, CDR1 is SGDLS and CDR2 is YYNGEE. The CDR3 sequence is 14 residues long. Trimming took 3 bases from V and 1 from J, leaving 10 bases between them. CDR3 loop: CASSAQQSQETQYF. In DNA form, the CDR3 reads TGTGCCAGCAGCGCTCAACAGTCCCAAGAGACCCAGTACTTC.

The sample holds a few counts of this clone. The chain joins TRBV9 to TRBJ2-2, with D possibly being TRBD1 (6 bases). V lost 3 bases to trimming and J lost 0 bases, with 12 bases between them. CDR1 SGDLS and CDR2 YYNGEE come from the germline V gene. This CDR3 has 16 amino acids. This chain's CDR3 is CASSATGSPNTGELFF. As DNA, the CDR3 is TGTGCCAGCAGCGCTACAGGGAGCCCGAACACCGGGGAGCTGTTTTTT.

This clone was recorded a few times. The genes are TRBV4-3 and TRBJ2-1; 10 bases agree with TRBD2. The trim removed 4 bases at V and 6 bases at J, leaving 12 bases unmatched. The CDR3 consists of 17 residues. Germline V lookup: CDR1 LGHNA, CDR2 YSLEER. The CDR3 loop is CASSPPPIAGGVNEQFF. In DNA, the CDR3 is TGCGCCAGCAGCCCCCCCCCTATAGCGGGAGGTGTCAATGAGCAGTTCTTC.

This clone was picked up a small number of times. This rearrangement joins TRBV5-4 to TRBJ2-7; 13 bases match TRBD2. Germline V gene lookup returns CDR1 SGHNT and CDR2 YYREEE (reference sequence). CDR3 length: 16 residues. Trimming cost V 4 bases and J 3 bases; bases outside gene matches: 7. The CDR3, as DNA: TGTGCCAGCAGCCCTGGGACTAGCGGGGTGATCTACGAGCAGTACGTC. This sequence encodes CASSPGTSGVIYEQYV.

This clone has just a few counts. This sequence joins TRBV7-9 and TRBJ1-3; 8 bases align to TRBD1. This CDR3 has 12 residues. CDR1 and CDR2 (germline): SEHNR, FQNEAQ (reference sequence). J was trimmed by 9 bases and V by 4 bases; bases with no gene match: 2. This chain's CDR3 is CASSWTGSTIYF. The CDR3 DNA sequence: TGTGCCAGCAGCTGGACAGGGAGCACCATATATTTT.

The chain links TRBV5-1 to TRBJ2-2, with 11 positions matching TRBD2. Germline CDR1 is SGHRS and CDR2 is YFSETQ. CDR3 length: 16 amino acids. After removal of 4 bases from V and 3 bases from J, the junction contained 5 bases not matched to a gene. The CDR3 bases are TGCGCCAGCAGCCCACTAGCGGGAGTCGACACCGGGGAGCTGTTTTTT. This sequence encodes CASSPLAGVDTGELFF. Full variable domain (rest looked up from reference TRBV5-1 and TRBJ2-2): KAGVTQTPRYLIKTRGQQVTLSCSPISGHRSVSWYQQTPGQGLQFLFEYFSETQRNKGNFPGRFSGRQFSNSRSEMNVSTLELGDSALYLCASSPLAGVDTGELFFGEGSRLTVL.

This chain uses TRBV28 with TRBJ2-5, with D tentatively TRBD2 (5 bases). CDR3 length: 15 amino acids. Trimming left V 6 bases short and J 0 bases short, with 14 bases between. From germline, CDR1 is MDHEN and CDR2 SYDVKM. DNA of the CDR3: TGTGCCAGCAGCGACCTGGGAGTGTACCAAGAGACCCAGTACTTC. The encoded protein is CASSDLGVYQETQYF. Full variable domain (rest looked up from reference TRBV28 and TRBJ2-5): DVKVTQSSRYLVKRTGEKVFLECVQDMDHENMFWYRQDPGLGLRLIYFSYDVKMKEKGDIPEGYSVSREKKERFSLILESASTNQTSMYLCASSDLGVYQETQYFGPGTRLLVL.